Each of the 32 T cell receptor beta chains below was sequenced from the same sample in a study of beta chain features in type 1 diabetes. What was sequenced were expressed TCRB transcripts, since all of the isolated RNA had been reverse transcribed. Sequencing used immunoSEQ multiplex PCR; TCRdb keeps in-frame clones, though not all of them. This sample carries 300,000 to 400,000 clones, approximately 9.9% of them seen once, and the ten largest clones take about 0.015%. Sequencing was performed on naive CD4+ T cells from blood. The receptors here all came from a woman aged 30 to 39 in good health.

V is TRBV9 and J is TRBJ2-5, with 8 positions matching TRBD2. CDR1 and CDR2 (germline): SGDLS, YYNGEE. The CDR3 spans 18 residues. The V gene end was trimmed by 0 bases and the J gene end by 2 bases; junction bases not matched to a gene: 12. The CDR3 region is CASSVATGGTAEQETQYF. DNA for the CDR3: TGTGCCAGCAGCGTAGCTACGGGGGGGACGGCCGAACAAGAGACCCAGTACTTC.

This clone has only a few counts. Germline is not matched at one junction end, which may reflect a read error. Other DNA sequences in this specimen translate into the identical CDR3. The rearrangement uses TRBV7-2 and TRBJ2-1; 12 bases agree with TRBD2. The CDR3 extends over 15 amino acids. Germline-derived CDR1 and CDR2 are SGHTA and FQGNSA. The CDR3 loop is CASSLAGGPLSEQFF. CDR3 nucleotides: TGTGCCAGCAGCCTAGCGGGAGGGCCCTTGAGTGAGCAGTTCTTC.

The chain combines TRBV7-9 with TRBJ2-5; the match to TRBD1 covers 7 bases. The CDR3 runs 14 residues. V shed 5 bases, J shed 5 bases, and the junction held 8 bases outside the gene matches. Germline CDR1 is SEHNR and CDR2 is FQNEAQ (reference sequence). As DNA, the CDR3 is TGTGCCAGCAGCGTGGGACAGCCCTATGAGACCCAGTACTTC. This codes for CASSVGQPYETQYF.

Concerning this clone: A junction end diverges from the germline sequence, so it may reflect a read error. The J gene is TRBJ2-7, the V gene TRBV7-2; possible D gene TRBD2, 6 bases. Germline-derived CDR1 and CDR2 are SGHTA and FQGNSA. The CDR3 runs to 11 residues. CDR3 residues: CASSLHSGQSF. CDR3 nucleotide sequence: TGTGCCAGCAGCTTACATAGCGGACAATCCTTC.

CDR3: CASSTDRGLQETQYF. The DNA of the CDR3 is TGTGCCAGCAGTACGGACAGGGGGCTCCAAGAGACCCAGTACTTC. The chain couples TRBV28 to TRBJ2-5; 11 bases agree with TRBD1. Germline V lookup: CDR1 MDHEN, CDR2 SYDVKM. The CDR3 is 15 residues long. V gave up 5 bases and J gave up 1 base; unmatched junction bases: 3. The whole variable domain, remainder taken from reference TRBV28 and TRBJ2-5, is DVKVTQSSRYLVKRTGEKVFLECVQDMDHENMFWYRQDPGLGLRLIYFSYDVKMKEKGDIPEGYSVSREKKERFSLILESASTNQTSMYLCASSTDRGLQETQYFGPGTRLLVL.

This clone was found a few times. The chain employs TRBV29-1 and TRBJ2-3; 11 bases match TRBD2. With 6 bases clipped from V and 9 bases from J, the junction kept 14 bases outside the gene matches. This CDR3 contains 15 residues. Germline-derived CDR1 and CDR2 are SQVTM and ANQGSEA. Here the CDR3 DNA reads TGCAGCGTAGCCCGTACTAGCGGGAGTAGGGTGACGCAGTATTTT. The encoded protein is CSVARTSGSRVTQYF.

This clone was recorded a few times. The genes are TRBV19 and TRBJ2-7, with 8 bases identical to TRBD1. Trimming cost V 5 bases and J 5 bases; bases outside gene matches: 5. The CDR3 length is 13 residues. Germline V CDR1 and CDR2: LNHDA, SQIVND (reference sequence). This CDR3 is CASSPDRGNEQYF. The CDR3 nucleotides read TGTGCCAGTAGTCCCGACAGGGGAAACGAGCAGTACTTC.

This clone appeared a few times. The V and J genes are TRBV6-5 and TRBJ2-2, with 7 bases matching TRBD1. The V and J ends lost 0 bases and 0 bases, in that order; junction bases with no gene match: 1. Germline V gene sequence: CDR1 MNHEY, CDR2 SVGAGI. The CDR3 has 16 amino acids. This chain's CDR3 is CASSYSGQTNTGELFF. The CDR3 DNA is TGTGCCAGCAGTTACTCGGGACAGACGAACACCGGGGAGCTGTTTTTT.

This chain connects TRBV27 to TRBJ2-7; 7 nucleotides line up with TRBD1. CDR3 length: 15 residues. V shed 6 bases, J shed 3 bases, and the junction held 11 bases outside the gene matches. Looked up from germline, CDR1 is MNHEY and CDR2 is SMNVEV (reference sequence). The CDR3 spells CASSQLGQKNYEQYF. Written as DNA, the CDR3 is TGTGCCAGCAGCCAACTGGGACAGAAAAACTACGAGCAGTACTTC.

In this sample, this clone turned up a few times. The rearrangement joins TRBV19 to TRBJ2-3; 12 positions agree with TRBD2. Germline CDR1 is LNHDA and CDR2 is SQIVND (reference sequence). This CDR3 contains 15 residues. Trimming cost V 5 bases and J 3 bases; bases outside gene matches: 3. This CDR3 is CASSPGTSGTDTQYF. DNA for the CDR3: TGTGCCAGTAGTCCCGGGACTAGCGGGACAGATACGCAGTATTTT.

The chain employs TRBV30 and TRBJ1-5; D may be TRBD1 (5 bases). The CDR3 has 15 residues. CDR1 GTSNPN and CDR2 SVGIG come from the germline V gene (reference sequence). V was trimmed by 2 bases and J by 3 bases, leaving 14 bases between them. The CDR3 loop reads CAWSKSWGPNQPQHF. The CDR3 nucleotides are TGTGCCTGGAGTAAGTCTTGGGGCCCCAATCAGCCCCAGCATTTT. The full variable domain, completed using reference TRBV30 and TRBJ1-5, is SQTIHQWPATLVQPVGSPLSLECTVEGTSNPNLYWYRQAAGRGLQLLFYSVGIGQISSEVPQNLSASRPQDRQFILSSKKLLLSDSGFYLCAWSKSWGPNQPQHFGDGTRLSIL.

This clone has a handful of counts. The J gene is TRBJ2-5, the V gene TRBV18; the match to TRBD2 covers 8 bases. V dropped 2 bases and J dropped 4; count of bases not matched to a gene: 9. The germline CDR1 and CDR2 sequences are KGHSH and LQKENI. CDR3 length equals 16 residues. The CDR3: CASSPGGGRLGETQYF. DNA for the CDR3: TGTGCCAGCTCACCAGGCGGCGGGAGGTTAGGAGAGACCCAGTACTTC.

The chain links TRBV6-4 to TRBJ2-1; TRBD1 matches 8 bases. Losses at the gene ends were 4 bases for V and 8 bases for J; bases not matched to a gene: 10. The V gene's germline CDR1 is MRHNA and CDR2 SNTAGT. The CDR3 has 15 residues. This CDR3 reads CASSGDRLGSDEQFF. In DNA, the CDR3 is TGTGCCAGCAGTGGGGACAGGTTAGGATCGGATGAGCAGTTCTTC.

V gene TRBV7-2 combines with J gene TRBJ2-1; 9 bases line up with TRBD2. The CDR3 is 14 residues long. Trimming took 6 bases from V and 2 from J; bases not matched to a gene: 2. Germline CDR1 and CDR2: SGHTA and FQGNSA. The CDR3: CASSSGSPYNEQFF. In nucleotides, the CDR3 is TGTGCCAGCAGTAGCGGGAGTCCCTACAATGAGCAGTTCTTC.

The V call is TRBV2, the J call TRBJ1-1, with D hard to call. The length of the CDR3 is 11 residues. Germline V CDR1 and CDR2: SNHLY, FYNNEI. The germline V and J ends were trimmed by 7 bases and 5 bases, with 8 bases remaining between them. The DNA of the CDR3 is TGTGCCAGCACCCTCCGGACTGAAGCTTTCTTT. It is translated as CASTLRTEAFF. Based on the CDR3 plus reference TRBV2 and TRBJ1-1, the full variable domain is EPEVTQTPSHQVTQMGQEVILRCVPISNHLYFYWYRQILGQKVEFLVSFYNNEISEKSEIFDDQFSVERPDGSNFTLKIRSTKLEDSAMYFCASTLRTEAFFGQGTRLTVV.

The V call is TRBV5-1, the J call TRBJ2-2; TRBD1 matches at 9 bases. The germline V gene has CDR1 SGHRS and CDR2 YFSETQ. V lost 1 base to trimming and J lost 5 bases; unmatched junction nucleotides: 6. This CDR3 has 16 amino acids. CDR3 in amino acids: CASSLFGDRVTGELFF. CDR3 in DNA: TGCGCCAGCAGCTTGTTCGGGGACAGGGTTACCGGGGAGCTGTTTTTT. Full variable domain (remainder filled in from reference TRBV5-1 and TRBJ2-2): KAGVTQTPRYLIKTRGQQVTLSCSPISGHRSVSWYQQTPGQGLQFLFEYFSETQRNKGNFPGRFSGRQFSNSRSEMNVSTLELGDSALYLCASSLFGDRVTGELFFGEGSRLTVL.

Of note for this clone: In the same sample, other DNA sequences code for this CDR3. J is TRBJ2-1 and V is TRBV9; TRBD2 might be the D (6 bases). V was pared by 2 bases and J by 0 bases, with 9 bases between. The CDR3 is 15 residues long. Germline values: CDR1 SGDLS, CDR2 YYNGEE. This chain's CDR3 is CASSVTGSSYNEQFF. CDR3 coding DNA: TGTGCCAGCAGCGTTACCGGGAGCTCCTACAATGAGCAGTTCTTC.

This clone was counted a few times. The chain combines TRBV9 with TRBJ1-4; 9 bases are shared with TRBD1. Trimming cost V 0 bases and J 6 bases; bases outside gene matches: 6. The CDR3 length is 16 residues. Germline CDR1 SGDLS, CDR2 YYNGEE. CDR3 nucleotide sequence: TGTGCCAGCAGCGTAGATTCGGGACAGGGATATGAAAAACTGTTTTTT. This encodes CASSVDSGQGYEKLFF.

This clone was found a few times. This chain connects TRBV28 to TRBJ2-5; 7 nucleotides line up with TRBD1. The germline gives CDR1 MDHEN, CDR2 SYDVKM. The CDR3 is made up of 13 amino acids. Unmatched junction bases numbered 5, after V lost 6 bases and J lost 4 bases. CDR3 protein: CASRTGSVETQYF. In DNA, the CDR3 is TGTGCCAGCAGGACAGGGTCGGTAGAGACCCAGTACTTC.

This clone showed up just a few times. The V call is TRBV5-1, the J call TRBJ2-1, with 7 bases identical to TRBD2. The junction had 8 bases not matched to a gene; V was cut back by 4 bases and J by 1 base. This CDR3 is 16 amino acids long. CDR1 and CDR2 (germline): SGHRS, YFSETQ. This CDR3 is CASSELLAISYNEQFF. The DNA for the CDR3 is TGCGCCAGCAGCGAACTACTAGCGATTTCCTACAATGAGCAGTTCTTC.

The chain couples TRBV27 to TRBJ1-2; D is uncertain. The CDR3 has 13 residues. Trimming stripped 3 bases from V and 2 bases from J, with 7 bases between. The germline V gene has CDR1 MNHEY and CDR2 SMNVEV (reference sequence). CDR3 in amino acids: CASSFTENYGYTF. CDR3 bases: TGTGCCAGCAGTTTCACAGAAAACTATGGCTACACCTTC.

This clone was observed a handful of times. The chain recombines TRBV7-9 with TRBJ2-3, with 11 bases aligning to TRBD2. V shed 5 bases and J 5 bases; nucleotides not matched to a gene: 6. The CDR3 length is 15 residues. Looked up from germline, CDR1 is SEHNR and CDR2 is FQNEAQ (reference sequence). The CDR3 nucleotides read TGTGCCAGCAGCCGTCCGGGACTAGCGGAAGATACGCAGTATTTT. This sequence encodes CASSRPGLAEDTQYF.

This clone was counted only a few times. The chain is built from TRBV18 and TRBJ1-1, with TRBD1 identical over 8 bases. V lost 3 bases, J lost 0 bases, and 6 bases stayed unmatched. Germline CDR1 and CDR2: KGHSH and LQKENI. The CDR3 is 16 residues long. Written as DNA, the CDR3 is TGTGCCAGCTCACCTGACAGGGGACGATTGAACACTGAAGCTTTCTTT. Its translation: CASSPDRGRLNTEAFF.

Only a few counts were recorded for this clone. The rearrangement joins TRBV7-9 to TRBJ1-1; 9 nucleotides align to TRBD1. The germline V gene encodes CDR1 SEHNR and CDR2 FQNEAQ (reference sequence). The CDR3 contains 13 residues. The V and J ends lost 8 bases and 4 bases, in that order; junction bases with no gene match: 5. CDR3 residues: CASGGQGSTEAFF. In DNA form, the CDR3 reads TGTGCCAGCGGGGGACAGGGAAGCACTGAAGCTTTCTTT. Supplemented by reference TRBV7-9 and TRBJ1-1, the full variable domain reads DTGVSQNPRHKITKRGQNVTFRCDPISEHNRLYWYRQTLGQGPEFLTYFQNEAQLEKSRLLSDRFSAERPKGSFSTLEIQRTEQGDSAMYLCASGGQGSTEAFFGQGTRLTVV.

The chain joins TRBV5-1 to TRBJ2-7; D might be TRBD2 (6 bases). The CDR3 runs to 15 residues. Germline lookup yields CDR1 SGHRS and CDR2 YFSETQ. V lost 4 bases, J lost 5 bases, and 19 bases lay in between. The CDR3 protein is CASSQTGTGVNEQYF. The CDR3, as DNA: TGCGCCAGCAGCCAAACCGGGACTGGGGTCAACGAGCAGTACTTC.

This clone turned up a few times. The chain combines TRBV9 with TRBJ2-1; 14 bases map to TRBD2. With V trimmed by 4 bases and J by 8 bases, 17 bases remained unmatched. Germline V gene lookup returns CDR1 SGDLS and CDR2 YYNGEE. The CDR3 consists of 19 residues. CDR3 region: CASSPFGTSGRGYADEQFF. The DNA for the CDR3 is TGTGCCAGCAGCCCATTCGGGACTAGCGGGAGAGGGTACGCGGATGAGCAGTTCTTC.

The chain links TRBV11-1 to TRBJ2-4; maybe TRBD1 (5 bases). Germline V gene sequence: CDR1 SGHAT, CDR2 FQDESV (reference sequence). V was pared by 0 bases and J by 2 bases, with 11 bases between. CDR3 length equals 16 residues. The CDR3 is CASSLAGAASKNIQYF. The CDR3, as DNA: TGTGCCAGCAGCTTAGCAGGGGCCGCTTCCAAAAACATTCAGTACTTC.

The chain is built from TRBV4-2 and TRBJ2-7, with a possible D match to TRBD2 (5 bases). CDR1 and CDR2 (germline): LGHNA, YNFKEQ. Trimming removed 0 bases at V and 0 bases at J, with 12 bases between. The CDR3 runs 16 residues. CDR3 sequence (DNA): TGTGCCAGCAGCCAAGATCTGGCGGGTCGCTCCTACGAGCAGTACTTC. Protein product: CASSQDLAGRSYEQYF.

This rearrangement joins TRBV7-2 to TRBJ2-3, with TRBD2 identical over 13 bases. The germline V gene encodes CDR1 SGHTA and CDR2 FQGNSA. The J segment lost 4 bases and the V segment lost 5 bases, leaving 6 bases of the junction unmatched. The CDR3 runs to 16 residues. The CDR3 DNA follows: TGTGCCAGCAGCCCTACTAGCGGGAGGGTGCCAGATACGCAGTATTTT. It yields the protein CASSPTSGRVPDTQYF.

This sequence joins TRBV7-3 and TRBJ2-7; 7 positions match TRBD2. Germline values: CDR1 SGHTA, CDR2 FQGTGA. The CDR3 is 16 residues long. The J segment lost 5 bases and the V segment lost 1 base, leaving 11 bases of the junction unmatched. The CDR3 region is CASSLNPSGNGDEQYF. The DNA for the CDR3 is TGTGCCAGCAGCTTAAACCCAAGCGGGAATGGAGACGAGCAGTACTTC.

This chain links TRBV2 with TRBJ2-5; D is perhaps TRBD1 (6 bases). The V end lost 8 bases, the J end lost 1 base, and 17 bases lay between the germline ends. Germline V lookup: CDR1 SNHLY, CDR2 FYNNEI. The CDR3 loop spans 15 amino acids. This CDR3 is CASSVSRGSQETQYF. The CDR3 nucleotides are TGTGCCAGCTCAGTGAGCAGGGGCTCCCAAGAGACCCAGTACTTC.

This clone has a handful of counts. This chain connects TRBV19 to TRBJ2-2, with 9 bases aligning to TRBD1. Germline V CDR1 and CDR2: LNHDA, SQIVND (reference sequence). The CDR3 covers 15 residues. V lost 6 bases, J lost 5 bases, and 7 bases stayed unmatched. DNA of the CDR3: TGTGCCAGTAGCCGCGCCGGGACAGGGACCGGGGAGCTGTTTTTT. Its translation is CASSRAGTGTGELFF.